This TCR beta chain was sequenced for a study of cytomegalovirus exposure and HLA in healthy donors. Findings and caveats of the study: High sensitivity and specificity were reportedly achieved when the classifier diagnosed cytomegalovirus status.

Primers: 60 Vbeta forward and 13 Jbeta reverse. Some clones are missing from TCRdb's copy, which holds only in-frame ones; the method was immunoSEQ multiplex PCR. The repertoire consists of about 130,000 clones, with roughly 82% occurring once and the leading ten covering approximately 11%. There are a few counts of this clone. Its antigen is as yet unknown. The receptor's source is a male donor in good health and CMV-seropositive. Input material: PBMCs.

The CDR3 DNA follows: TGTGCCCCCTGGAGCCAGTCCCACGAGCAGTACTTC. Amino acid sequence: CAPWSQSHEQYF. This chain links TRBV21-1 with TRBJ2-7; no check of the table's D call, TRBD2, against the DNA was made. TRBV21-1 is assigned pseudogene status. This CDR3 region has 12 residues.